Listed below are T cell receptor beta chains from one sample, sequenced in a study of shared clonotypes between healthy human individuals. Assay: immunoSEQ multiplex PCR; the TCRdb copy retains only in-frame clones and omits some. The sample lists about 2 million clones; 90% to 95% were seen once. The material sequenced was naive CD4+ T cells sorted from blood. These receptors came from a man in his late teens or twenties in good health. Both conserved end residues are part of each CDR3. D genes are given only for firm matches. The size entry is marked missing in some rows and otherwise reads once, few, many or a size class.

>TRBV7-2|-|TRBJ2-7|14|-
CASSLGQDTREQYF
TGTGCCAGCAGCTTAGGCCAGGATACTAGGGAGCAGTACTTC
>TRBV6-5|-|TRBJ1-5|13|-
CASSSGAFQPQHF
TGTGCCAGCAGTTCTGGAGCATTTCAGCCCCAGCATTTT
>TRBV2|once|TRBJ2-6|14|-
CASSKDSGANVLTF
TGTGCCAGCAGTAAGGACTCTGGGGCCAACGTCCTGACTTTC
>TRBV30|-|TRBJ2-5|14|TRBD1
CAWTYGDRQETQYF
TGTGCCTGGACTTATGGGGACAGACAAGAGACCCAGTACTTC
>TRBV7-9|-|TRBJ2-2|16|TRBD1
CASSHRGTGGTGELFF
TGTGCCAGCAGCCATAGAGGGACAGGGGGAACCGGGGAGCTGTTTTTT
>TRBV28|-|TRBJ2-5|17|TRBD2
CASSDWGLAYREETQYF
TGTGCCAGCAGTGACTGGGGACTAGCGTATCGAGAAGAGACCCAGTACTTC
>TRBV29-1|-|TRBJ1-3|15|-
CSVREGSVSGNTIYF
TGCAGCGTCCGGGAGGGGAGCGTCTCTGGAAACACCATATATTTT
>TRBV25-1|-|TRBJ2-3|13|-
CASSLRVPDTQYF
TGTGCCAGCAGCCTCCGTGTGCCAGATACGCAGTATTTT
>TRBV29-1|-|TRBJ2-2|12|TRBD1
CSVVRTGGELFF
TGCAGCGTTGTACGGACAGGGGGGGAGCTGTTTTTT
>TRBV10-3|-|TRBJ2-2|15|TRBD2
CAISVAAGEGGELFF
TGTGCCATCAGTGTTGCAGCGGGAGAGGGCGGGGAGCTGTTTTTT
>TRBV28|-|TRBJ2-7|13|TRBD1
CASSLRQGGEQYF
TGTGCCAGCAGTTTAAGACAGGGCGGCGAGCAGTACTTC
>TRBV30|-|TRBJ1-5|14|-
CAWSEGARNQPQHF
TGTGCCTGGAGTGAAGGGGCGCGGAATCAGCCCCAGCATTTT
>TRBV18|-|TRBJ1-1|15|TRBD1
CASSSQRTGDNEAFF
TGTGCCAGCTCATCTCAACGGACAGGGGACAATGAAGCTTTCTTT
>TRBV6-5|-|TRBJ2-1|11|TRBD2
CASTRGGEQFF
TGTGCCAGCACCCGCGGGGGTGAGCAGTTCTTC
>TRBV4-1|-|TRBJ1-6|20|TRBD1
CASSQDPIAGTGGYNSPLHF
TGCGCCAGCAGCCAAGATCCGATCGCCGGGACAGGGGGTTATAATTCACCCCTCCACTTT
>TRBV2|-|TRBJ2-2|13|-
CASSETGTGELFF
TGTGCCAGCAGTGAAACAGGTACCGGGGAGCTGTTTTTT
>TRBV2|-|TRBJ1-5|15|-
CASRDQGNSNQPQHF
TGTGCCAGCAGGGACCAGGGAAATAGCAATCAGCCCCAGCATTTT
>TRBV2|-|TRBJ2-1|17|TRBD2
CASSPILAGYSYNEQFF
TGTGCCAGCAGTCCTATCCTAGCGGGGTATTCCTACAATGAGCAGTTCTTC
>TRBV6-6|-|TRBJ2-7|14|TRBD2
CASSSASGGREQYF
TGTGCCAGCAGTTCGGCCAGCGGGGGCCGTGAGCAGTACTTC
>TRBV25-1|once|TRBJ1-1|14|-
CASSQIQGSTEAFF
TGTGCCAGCAGTCAAATACAGGGAAGCACTGAAGCTTTCTTT
>TRBV30|-|TRBJ1-4|13|-
CAWTPGDRGGLFF
TGTGCCTGGACCCCGGGAGATCGGGGCGGACTGTTTTTT
>TRBV30|-|TRBJ1-2|14|TRBD1
CAWSFARGTGGYTF
TGTGCCTGGAGTTTCGCTCGGGGGACAGGGGGCTACACCTTC
>TRBV7-8|-|TRBJ1-1|14|-
CASSLRESNTEAFF
TGTGCCAGCAGCTTACGGGAGTCGAACACTGAAGCTTTCTTT
>TRBV5-5|-|TRBJ2-7|15|TRBD2
CASSPGGITTYEQYF
TGTGCCAGCAGCCCGGGGGGGATAACCACTTACGAGCAGTACTTC
>TRBV6-5|-|TRBJ1-3|14|TRBD1
CASSSTGQGNTIYF
TGTGCCAGCAGTTCGACAGGGCAAGGAAACACCATATATTTT
>TRBV6-5|-|TRBJ1-5|16|TRBD1
CASSSLDRVGVAPQHF
TGTGCCAGCAGTTCGCTGGACAGGGTTGGGGTGGCTCCCCAGCATTTT
>TRBV5-4|-|TRBJ1-1|15|TRBD1
CASSLGQGANTEAFF
TGTGCCAGCAGCTTGGGACAGGGGGCAAACACTGAAGCTTTCTTT
>TRBV2|-|TRBJ2-7|15|TRBD2
CASRETSLRSYEQYF
TGTGCCAGCAGGGAGACTAGCCTTCGCTCCTACGAGCAGTACTTC
>TRBV28|-|TRBJ2-7|15|-
CASSFWGAGRNEQYF
TGTGCCAGCAGTTTCTGGGGGGCAGGGAGGAACGAGCAGTACTTC
>TRBV30|-|TRBJ2-1|12|TRBD1
CAWTGGWNEQFF
TGTGCCTGGACAGGGGGCTGGAATGAGCAGTTCTTC
>TRBV5-1|-|TRBJ2-7|14|-
CASSPNNGGYEQYF
TGCGCCAGCAGCCCCAACAACGGCGGCTACGAGCAGTACTTC
>TRBV7-2|-|TRBJ2-7|13|-
CASSNGAAREQYF
TGTGCCAGCAGCAACGGGGCAGCCCGCGAGCAGTACTTC
>TRBV2|once|TRBJ2-5|14|-
CASSEARVQETQYF
TGTGCCAGCAGTGAAGCGCGGGTCCAAGAGACCCAGTACTTC